Listed below are T cell receptor beta chains from one sample, sequenced in a study of cytomegalovirus exposure and HLA in healthy donors. Assay used: immunoSEQ multiplex PCR; TCRdb lists only in-frame clones, some missing. This sample has roughly 92,000 clones, with around 81% found just once. Sequences were obtained from PBMCs. All receptors derive from a woman in her 70s in good health and CMV-seropositive. Both conserved end residues are part of each CDR3. The order of the fields is J gene, clone size, V gene, D gene, CDR3 protein, CDR3 DNA. D genes are given only for firm matches. The size field is filled for only some rows; it gives once, few, many or a size class.

j_gene: TRBJ2-2
abundance: NA
v_gene: TRBV5-1
d_gene: NA
CDR3aa: CASSSGDANTGELFF
CDR3nt: TGCGCCAGCAGCAGCGGTGACGCGAACACCGGGGAGCTGTTTTTT

j_gene: TRBJ2-7
abundance: NA
v_gene: TRBV4-2
d_gene: TRBD1
CDR3aa: CASSRDRGGYEQYF
CDR3nt: TGTGCCAGCAGCCGGGACAGGGGAGGCTACGAGCAGTACTTC

j_gene: TRBJ2-2
abundance: NA
v_gene: TRBV23-1
d_gene: NA
CDR3aa: CASSPRQYTGELFF
CDR3nt: TGCGCCAGCAGTCCTCGACAGTACACCGGGGAGCTGTTTTTT

j_gene: TRBJ1-2
abundance: NA
v_gene: TRBV9
d_gene: NA
CDR3aa: CASSVAAGEGYGYTF
CDR3nt: TGTGCCAGCAGCGTAGCGGCAGGGGAGGGTTACGGCTACACCTTC

j_gene: TRBJ2-3
abundance: NA
v_gene: TRBV21-1
d_gene: NA
CDR3aa: CASSITGTGIRLGSTTDTQYF
CDR3nt: TGTGCCAGCAGCATTACCGGGACAGGGATTCGGCTAGGGAGTACCACAGATACGCAGTATTTT

j_gene: TRBJ2-1
abundance: NA
v_gene: TRBV11-2
d_gene: NA
CDR3aa: CASPGDGSLNEQFF
CDR3nt: TGTGCCAGTCCGGGCGACGGGAGTCTGAATGAGCAGTTCTTC

j_gene: TRBJ2-4
abundance: NA
v_gene: TRBV18
d_gene: NA
CDR3aa: CASSPPGLPPQNIQYF
CDR3nt: TGTGCCAGCTCACCACCGGGGCTGCCACCCCAGAACATTCAGTACTTC

j_gene: TRBJ2-1
abundance: NA
v_gene: TRBV5-1
d_gene: NA
CDR3aa: CASSPGSYNEQFF
CDR3nt: TGCGCCAGCAGCCCCGGCTCCTACAATGAGCAGTTCTTC

j_gene: TRBJ2-5
abundance: NA
v_gene: TRBV7-2
d_gene: TRBD2
CDR3aa: CASSWTSGRATETQYF
CDR3nt: TGTGCCAGCAGCTGGACTAGCGGGAGAGCGACGGAGACCCAGTACTTC

j_gene: TRBJ2-7
abundance: NA
v_gene: TRBV7-2
d_gene: TRBD2
CDR3aa: CASSSGLAGVNEQYF
CDR3nt: TGTGCCAGCAGCTCCGGACTAGCGGGAGTCAACGAGCAGTACTTC

j_gene: TRBJ1-5
abundance: NA
v_gene: TRBV21-1
d_gene: NA
CDR3aa: CASSPGIALCGNQPQHF
CDR3nt: TGTGCCAGCAGCCCGGGGATAGCTCTCTGCGGCAATCAGCCCCAGCATTTT

j_gene: TRBJ1-4
abundance: NA
v_gene: TRBV18
d_gene: TRBD1
CDR3aa: CASSPGNTGGEKLFF
CDR3nt: TGTGCCAGCTCACCGGGCAATACAGGGGGCGAAAAACTGTTTTTT

j_gene: TRBJ2-2
abundance: NA
v_gene: TRBV7-6
d_gene: TRBD2
CDR3aa: CASSSRTSGREDGELFF
CDR3nt: TGTGCCAGCAGCTCTCGGACTAGCGGGAGAGAGGACGGGGAGCTGTTTTTT

j_gene: TRBJ1-5
abundance: NA
v_gene: TRBV6-5
d_gene: NA
CDR3aa: CASSRQARGPQHF
CDR3nt: TGTGCCAGCAGTCGACAGGCCCGGGGGCCCCAGCATTTT

j_gene: TRBJ2-1
abundance: NA
v_gene: TRBV11-2
d_gene: TRBD1
CDR3aa: CASSLGVDRGVDEQFF
CDR3nt: TGTGCCAGCAGCCTAGGGGTTGACAGGGGGGTCGATGAGCAGTTCTTC

j_gene: TRBJ2-3
abundance: NA
v_gene: TRBV6-1
d_gene: TRBD2
CDR3aa: CASSESSGGTSGGSTDTQYF
CDR3nt: TGTGCCAGCAGTGAAAGTTCAGGTGGGACTAGCGGGGGAAGCACAGATACGCAGTATTTT

j_gene: TRBJ2-2
abundance: NA
v_gene: TRBV28
d_gene: NA
CDR3aa: CASSLLSYGGSNTGELFF
CDR3nt: TGTGCCAGCAGTTTATTATCATACGGCGGCTCGAACACCGGGGAGCTGTTTTTT

j_gene: TRBJ2-7
abundance: few
v_gene: TRBV10-3
d_gene: TRBD1
CDR3aa: CATSSPGQKNYEQYF
CDR3nt: TGTGCCACCTCTTCCCCGGGACAGAAAAATTACGAGCAGTACTTC

j_gene: TRBJ2-5
abundance: NA
v_gene: TRBV7-2
d_gene: NA
CDR3aa: CASSQGETQYF
CDR3nt: TGTGCCAGCAGCCAGGGGGAGACCCAGTACTTC

j_gene: TRBJ2-3
abundance: NA
v_gene: TRBV15
d_gene: NA
CDR3aa: CATSSRQGSGADTQYF
CDR3nt: TGTGCCACCAGCTCTCGACAGGGCTCGGGGGCAGATACGCAGTATTTT

j_gene: TRBJ2-7
abundance: NA
v_gene: TRBV6-6
d_gene: NA
CDR3aa: CASRPDYSGPYEQYF
CDR3nt: TGTGCCAGCAGGCCGGACTATAGCGGTCCCTACGAGCAGTACTTC

j_gene: TRBJ2-2
abundance: NA
v_gene: TRBV19
d_gene: TRBD2
CDR3aa: CASSIAGGSRGPGGELFF
CDR3nt: TGTGCCAGTAGTATAGCGGGGGGTTCCCGAGGCCCGGGCGGGGAGCTGTTTTTT

j_gene: TRBJ2-3
abundance: few
v_gene: TRBV19
d_gene: TRBD2
CDR3aa: CASRRVAGEDTQYF
CDR3nt: TGTGCCAGTAGGAGGGTAGCGGGAGAAGATACGCAGTATTTT

j_gene: TRBJ1-6
abundance: NA
v_gene: TRBV7-8
d_gene: TRBD1
CDR3aa: CASSSDRGYSPLHF
CDR3nt: TGTGCCAGCAGCTCGGACAGGGGCTATTCACCCCTCCACTTT

j_gene: TRBJ2-5
abundance: NA
v_gene: TRBV5-1
d_gene: NA
CDR3aa: CASSRGQETQYF
CDR3nt: TGCGCCAGCAGCAGGGGGCAAGAGACCCAGTACTTC